These 28 T cell receptor beta chains originate from one sample sequenced in a study of cytomegalovirus exposure and HLA in healthy donors. 13 Jbeta primers and 60 Vbeta primers were used for the PCR. Some clones are missing from TCRdb's copy, which holds only in-frame ones; the method was immunoSEQ multiplex PCR. The sample shows over 150,000 clones, 65% to 80% of them seen only once. What was sequenced was PBMCs. These TCRs come from a middle-aged man in good health and CMV-seronegative.

The chain recombines TRBV19 with TRBJ1-5; TRBD1 aligns across 8 bases. This CDR3 has 16 amino acids. The V gene's germline CDR1 is LNHDA and CDR2 SQIVND (reference sequence). Trimming at V came to 3 bases and at J to 7 bases, leaving 11 bases not matched to a gene. The CDR3 DNA sequence: TGTGCCAGTAGTATGAGAGACAGGGGAGTGTGGCAGCCCCAGCATTTT. It translates to CASSMRDRGVWQPQHF.

The gene calls are TRBV5-1 and TRBJ2-5; the match to TRBD1 covers 9 bases. The CDR3 extends over 15 amino acids. Germline V lookup: CDR1 SGHRS, CDR2 YFSETQ. Losses at the gene ends were 0 bases for V and 4 bases for J; bases not matched to a gene: 4. DNA for the CDR3: TGCGCCAGCAGCTTGGTGGTGGACAGGGGAGAGACCCAGTACTTC. It specifies CASSLVVDRGETQYF.

The rearrangement links TRBV5-1 to TRBJ2-1; 7 positions match TRBD2. The CDR3 is 15 residues long. V lost 4 bases and J lost 7; bases outside the gene matches: 11. Germline CDR1 and CDR2: SGHRS and YFSETQ. This CDR3 is CASSITGTTGNEQFF. In DNA, the CDR3 is TGCGCCAGCAGCATAACCGGGACTACGGGGAATGAGCAGTTCTTC.

About this clone itself: Germline and junction disagree at one end, which may indicate a read error. The V gene is TRBV9, the J gene TRBJ2-6; 12 bases agree with TRBD1. Germline V gives CDR1 SGDLS, CDR2 YYNGEE. The CDR3 length is 18 residues. The CDR3 DNA reads as TGTGCCAGCAGCGGGCGGGACAGGGGGCCCTCTGGGGCCAACGGCCTGACTTTC. Translation gives CASSGRDRGPSGANGLTF.

The rearrangement uses TRBV11-3 and TRBJ2-2; TRBD1 matches 7 bases. CDR3 length equals 15 residues. Unmatched junction bases numbered 5, after V lost 1 base and J lost 6 bases. From germline, CDR1 is SGHNT and CDR2 YENEEA. This CDR3 reads CASSLGQGDAGELFF. The CDR3 DNA follows: TGTGCCAGCAGCTTAGGACAGGGAGACGCCGGGGAGCTGTTTTTT.

The chain joins TRBV19 to TRBJ2-1, with 14 bases matching TRBD2. V was pared by 2 bases and J by 7 bases, with 16 bases of the junction left unmatched. The CDR3 loop spans 20 amino acids. Germline V gene lookup returns CDR1 LNHDA and CDR2 SQIVND (reference sequence). The CDR3 DNA reads TGTGCCAGTAGTATATCCCGACTAGCGGGAGGGCCTGGTCTAAGTAATGAGCAGTTCTTC. This sequence encodes CASSISRLAGGPGLSNEQFF.

The chain recombines TRBV5-1 with TRBJ1-3, with D maybe TRBD1 (5 bases). Germline CDR1 reads SGHRS; CDR2 reads YFSETQ. The CDR3 is 14 amino acids. Between the trimmed V and J ends, which lost 1 base and 3 bases, there was a span of 8 bases. The CDR3 DNA sequence: TGCGCCAGCAGCTTGCCGGGGGATGGAAACACCATATATTTT. It encodes CASSLPGDGNTIYF.

The sample holds a few counts of this clone. The chain carries TRBV7-2 and TRBJ2-7; TRBD2 matches 11 bases. CDR3 length: 15 amino acids. V gave up 5 bases and J gave up 2 bases; unmatched junction bases: 5. From germline, CDR1 is SGHTA and CDR2 FQGNSA. Here the CDR3 reads CASSGSGRAAYEQYF. The CDR3 nucleotides are TGTGCCAGCAGCGGTAGCGGGAGGGCCGCCTACGAGCAGTACTTC.

The chain employs TRBV5-1 and TRBJ2-7, with D perhaps TRBD2 (6 bases). In germline, CDR1 is SGHRS, CDR2 YFSETQ. The CDR3 is 13 amino acids. Trimming removed 3 bases from V and 5 bases from J, with 12 bases in between. CDR3 sequence reads: CASSWGLSDEQYF. The CDR3 nucleotides are TGCGCCAGCAGCTGGGGACTTTCTGACGAGCAGTACTTC.

In regard to this clone: The sample has other DNA sequences that encode this CDR3 too. DNA of the CDR3: TGTGCCAGCAGCTTGGGCAGTACAACTAATGAAAAACTGTTTTTT. Its translation: CASSLGSTTNEKLFF. V gene TRBV7-2 combines with J gene TRBJ1-4; D uncertain. The V gene's germline CDR1 is SGHTA and CDR2 FQGNSA. CDR3 length: 15 amino acids. The V gene lost 3 bases and the J gene lost 0 bases, with 8 bases spanning the gap.

This clone was seen just once. The same CDR3 arises from other DNA sequences in this sample as well. The genes are TRBV4-2 and TRBJ2-7; 10 nucleotides agree with TRBD2. J was trimmed by 5 bases and V by 1 base; bases with no gene match: 2. Germline CDR1 is LGHNA and CDR2 is YNFKEQ. This CDR3 has 14 amino acids. DNA for the CDR3: TGTGCCAGCAGCCAAGGGCTAGCGGGGGACGAGCAGTACTTC. Its protein product is CASSQGLAGDEQYF.

As to this clone: Other DNA sequences from this sample encode an identical CDR3 as well. The V and J genes are TRBV4-2 and TRBJ2-7, with 7 bases aligning to TRBD2. With 0 bases clipped from V and 0 bases from J, the junction kept 2 bases outside the gene matches. Germline CDR1 is LGHNA and CDR2 is YNFKEQ. The CDR3 loop spans 15 amino acids. CDR3 amino acids: CASSQEASGSYEQYF. As DNA, the CDR3 is TGTGCCAGCAGCCAAGAAGCTAGCGGCTCCTACGAGCAGTACTTC.

This chain links TRBV29-1 with TRBJ1-5; 9 bases map to TRBD1. The CDR3 is 15 amino acids. With 4 bases clipped from V and 3 bases from J, the junction kept 7 bases outside the gene matches. Per germline, CDR1 SQVTM and CDR2 ANQGSEA. CDR3 in amino acids: CSVVLGQGSNQPQHF. CDR3 in DNA: TGCAGCGTTGTATTGGGACAGGGTTCCAATCAGCCCCAGCATTTT.

Notes on this clone: At one end, the junction sequence differs from germline, possibly due to a read error. This chain links TRBV6-1 with TRBJ2-6, with a tentative D call TRBD1 (5 bases). The germline V gene has CDR1 MNHNS and CDR2 SASEGT. The CDR3 covers 16 residues. The CDR3 DNA reads TGTGCCAGCAGTGAAAATCCTCATCTTGGGGCCAACGGCCTGACTTTC. As protein: CASSENPHLGANGLTF.

This clone was seen a handful of times. The chain combines TRBV7-8 with TRBJ2-3; maybe TRBD1 (5 bases). Germline CDR1 reads SGHVS; CDR2 reads FQNEAQ. This CDR3 contains 13 residues. Trimming removed 8 bases from V and 6 bases from J, with 15 bases in between. CDR3: CASGRSSGDTQYF. In DNA form, the CDR3 reads TGTGCCAGCGGTAGAAGCTCAGGGGATACGCAGTATTTT.

This clone was seen only once. The chain has TRBV5-4 and TRBJ2-3; D not resolved. This CDR3 is built from 13 residues. The germline V gene encodes CDR1 SGHNT and CDR2 YYREEE (reference sequence). V was shortened by 4 bases and J by 0 bases, with 6 bases between the two germline ends. CDR3 amino acids: CASSPPSTDTQYF. CDR3 DNA: TGTGCCAGCAGCCCCCCGAGCACAGATACGCAGTATTTT.

The CDR3 DNA reads TGCAGCGTAGTAGCAGCAACTAATGAAAAACTGTTTTTT. It specifies CSVVAATNEKLFF. The gene calls are TRBV29-1 and TRBJ1-4; D gene ambiguous. Germline assignment: CDR1 SQVTM and CDR2 ANQGSEA. Trimming shortened V by 6 bases and J by 0 bases, and 8 bases separated the two germline ends. This CDR3 has 13 amino acids.

The rearrangement links TRBV7-2 to TRBJ2-3; 8 bases fit TRBD2. The CDR3 is made up of 16 amino acids. Unmatched junction bases numbered 6, after V lost 4 bases and J lost 0 bases. Germline CDR1 reads SGHTA; CDR2 reads FQGNSA. CDR3 in amino acids: CASSSTSGRSTDTQYF. CDR3 DNA sequence: TGTGCCAGCAGCTCTACTAGCGGCCGCAGCACAGATACGCAGTATTTT.

This clone has just a few counts. This chain connects TRBV19 to TRBJ2-5, with 11 nucleotides matching TRBD1. The V gene's germline CDR1 is LNHDA and CDR2 SQIVND (reference sequence). Unmatched junction bases numbered 7, after V lost 6 bases and J lost 1 base. This CDR3 contains 16 residues. The CDR3 bases are TGTGCCAGTAGCCCATCTGGGACAGGGGGCCAAGAGACCCAGTACTTC. Translated: CASSPSGTGGQETQYF.

The chain is built from TRBV27 and TRBJ2-6; TRBD1 aligns across 9 bases. The J segment lost 0 bases and the V segment lost 3 bases, leaving 6 bases of the junction unmatched. The CDR3 is 18 residues long. Germline CDR1 is MNHEY and CDR2 is SMNVEV (reference sequence). The CDR3 sequence: CASSFGTGLLSGANVLTF. In DNA, the CDR3 is TGTGCCAGCAGTTTTGGGACAGGGTTACTCTCTGGGGCCAACGTCCTGACTTTC.

The gene calls are TRBV19 and TRBJ1-1; 8 nucleotides line up with TRBD1. V dropped 8 bases and J dropped 1; count of bases not matched to a gene: 3. The CDR3 extends over 13 amino acids. Germline V lookup: CDR1 LNHDA, CDR2 SQIVND (reference sequence). Here the CDR3 reads CASDRGSNTEAFF. The CDR3, as DNA: TGTGCCAGTGACAGGGGATCGAACACTGAAGCTTTCTTT.

The V call is TRBV5-1, the J call TRBJ2-7; no firm D call. The CDR3 is made up of 12 amino acids. Deletions cut 5 bases from V and 6 bases from J, with 12 bases between. CDR1 and CDR2 from the germline V gene are SGHRS and YFSETQ. The DNA for the CDR3 is TGCGCCAGCAGACCCGATTCGGGCGAGCAGTACTTC. This sequence encodes CASRPDSGEQYF.

This clone was observed a few times. The chain is built from TRBV7-2 and TRBJ2-5, with D possibly matching TRBD1 (6 bases). Per germline, CDR1 SGHTA and CDR2 FQGNSA. This CDR3 spans 14 amino acids. V was shortened by 5 bases and J by 0 bases, with 10 bases between the two germline ends. CDR3 in DNA: TGTGCCAGCAGCCCACAGGGCTACCAAGAGACCCAGTACTTC. Protein sequence: CASSPQGYQETQYF.

The rearrangement uses TRBV28 and TRBJ2-6; D unclear. With 2 bases removed from V and 0 bases from J, the gap between germline ends came to 11 bases. This CDR3 contains 17 residues. Germline lookup yields CDR1 MDHEN and CDR2 SYDVKM. This CDR3 is CASSLPLEYSGANVLTF. DNA for the CDR3: TGTGCCAGCAGTTTACCCCTGGAGTACTCTGGGGCCAACGTCCTGACTTTC.

This clone was observed a handful of times. The CDR3 sequence is CASRYSGANTGELFF. CDR3 in DNA: TGTGCCAGCAGATACAGCGGAGCGAACACCGGGGAGCTGTTTTTT. The V gene is TRBV7-8, the J gene TRBJ2-2, with D possibly being TRBD2 (5 bases). Per the germline V gene, CDR1 is SGHVS and CDR2 is FQNEAQ. The CDR3 contains 15 residues. V gave up 6 bases and J gave up 0 bases, with 11 bases separating them. Full variable domain (remainder filled in from reference TRBV7-8 and TRBJ2-2): GAGVSQSPRYKVAKRGQDVALRCDPISGHVSLFWYQQALGQGPEFLTYFQNEAQLDKSGLPSDRFFAERPEGSVSTLKIQRTQQEDSAVYLCASRYSGANTGELFFGEGSRLTVL.

The chain combines TRBV27 with TRBJ2-1; D is unresolved. V lost 6 bases and J 12 bases, leaving 18 bases between the germline ends. Germline values: CDR1 MNHEY, CDR2 SMNVEV (reference sequence). This CDR3 has 13 residues. Written as DNA, the CDR3 is TGTGCCAGCAGACCTTCGTATAGCAATCTGCAGTTCTTC. It specifies CASRPSYSNLQFF.

This chain links TRBV11-2 with TRBJ2-7, with D perhaps matching TRBD1 (5 bases). The length of the CDR3 is 13 residues. V shed 6 bases and J shed 0 bases, with 9 bases lying between them. The germline CDR1 and CDR2 sequences are SGHAT and FQNNGV. CDR3 nucleotide sequence: TGTGCCAGCAGATCAGGGAACTCCTACGAGCAGTACTTC. This gives the protein CASRSGNSYEQYF. Variable domain in full (rest from reference TRBV11-2 and TRBJ2-7): EAGVAQSPRYKIIEKRQSVAFWCNPISGHATLYWYQQILGQGPKLLIQFQNNGVVDDSQLPKDRFSAERLKGVDSTLKIQPAKLEDSAVYLCASRSGNSYEQYFGPGTRLTVT.

The chain employs TRBV7-2 and TRBJ1-2; 8 bases line up with TRBD1. V lost 2 bases to trimming and J lost 5 bases; unmatched junction nucleotides: 7. The length of the CDR3 is 15 residues. Germline CDR1 SGHTA, CDR2 FQGNSA. In DNA form, the CDR3 reads TGTGCCAGCAGCTTATCAGGGGGCTATCTATATGGCTACACCTTC. Translated: CASSLSGGYLYGYTF.